Below, 32 T cell receptor beta chains from the same sample are listed, as sequenced in a study of OX40 agonist ivuxolimab in advanced cancers. Libraries were prepared by immunoSEQ multiplex PCR; TCRdb keeps only in-frame clonotypes and omits some of them. The sample lists some 35,000 clones; over 70% were seen once. The material sequenced was CD4+ or CD8+ T cells sorted from blood, taken in a trial of the OX40 agonist ivuxolimab. Source of these receptors: an adult with an advanced solid tumor such as melanoma, head and neck, liver or kidney cancer.

The chain couples TRBV7-3 to TRBJ2-7, with D tentatively TRBD2 (5 bases). The V gene's germline CDR1 is SGHTA and CDR2 FQGTGA. Trimming took 2 bases from V and 3 from J, leaving 8 bases between them. The length of the CDR3 is 13 residues. The CDR3 coding sequence is TGTGCCAGCAGCTTAGAGGGCCTCTACGAGCAGTACTTC. It translates to CASSLEGLYEQYF.

This chain links TRBV19 with TRBJ1-2, with D unclear. Looked up from germline, CDR1 is LNHDA and CDR2 is SQIVND (reference sequence). CDR3 length equals 13 residues. The germline V and J ends were trimmed by 1 base and 3 bases, with 6 bases remaining between them. CDR3 DNA sequence: TGTGCCAGTAGTATAGGCCGGGACTATGGCTACACCTTC. Translation gives CASSIGRDYGYTF.

The chain links TRBV5-4 to TRBJ2-2, with TRBD1 identical over 8 bases. Per germline, CDR1 SGHNT and CDR2 YYREEE (reference sequence). The CDR3 runs 15 residues. The V gene end was trimmed by 4 bases and the J gene end by 3 bases; junction bases not matched to a gene: 5. CDR3 sequence: CASSPRTGHTGELFF. The CDR3 DNA is TGTGCCAGCAGCCCTAGGACAGGGCACACCGGGGAGCTGTTTTTT. Filled out from reference TRBV5-4 and TRBJ2-2, the complete variable domain reads ETGVTQSPTHLIKTRGQQVTLRCSSQSGHNTVSWYQQALGQGPQFIFQYYREEENGRGNFPPRFSGLQFPNYSSELNVNALELDDSALYLCASSPRTGHTGELFFGEGSRLTVL.

The chain uses TRBV6-1 and TRBJ2-3; 10 bases are a match to TRBD2. The germline V gene encodes CDR1 MNHNS and CDR2 SASEGT. CDR3 length: 17 residues. J gave up 4 bases and V 1 base, and 8 bases lay outside the gene matches. The chain's CDR3 is CASSEGLAGVMADTQYF. The CDR3 DNA reads as TGTGCCAGCAGTGAAGGCCTAGCGGGAGTCATGGCAGATACGCAGTATTTT.

This sequence joins TRBV19 and TRBJ1-5; a possible D gene is TRBD1 (5 bases). Trimming cost V 7 bases and J 4 bases, with 14 bases left between them. The germline V gene encodes CDR1 LNHDA and CDR2 SQIVND (reference sequence). The CDR3 totals 14 residues. The CDR3 DNA follows: TGTGCCAGTACCCGGGACGGCACTAATCAGCCCCAGCATTTT. It specifies CASTRDGTNQPQHF.

The rearrangement joins TRBV21-1 to TRBJ1-5. TRBV21-1 is an annotated pseudogene. CDR3 size: 17 residues. The CDR3 DNA reads TGTGCCAGCAGCAAAGCCAGAAGGGAAAGGAGCAATCAGCCCCAGCATTTT. Protein product: CASSKARRERSNQPQHF.

The V gene is TRBV25-1, the J gene TRBJ2-3; tentative D call: TRBD2 (5 bases). The V end lost 6 bases, the J end lost 2 bases, and 12 bases lay between the germline ends. This CDR3 region has 14 residues. Germline-derived CDR1 and CDR2 are MGHDK and SYGVNS. This CDR3 reads CASSSGRTTDTQYF. The CDR3 bases are TGTGCCAGCAGCAGCGGTAGGACCACAGATACGCAGTATTTT.

The gene calls are TRBV6-1 and TRBJ2-7; D gene unclear. Germline V lookup: CDR1 MNHNS, CDR2 SASEGT. The CDR3 runs to 13 residues. V was trimmed by 2 bases and J by 2 bases, leaving 7 bases between them. The CDR3 nucleotides are TGTGCCAGCAGTGAACTCACAGCCTACGAGCAGTACTTC. Protein product: CASSELTAYEQYF.

The gene calls are TRBV6-1 and TRBJ2-1; the D gene is possibly TRBD2 (5 bases). From germline, CDR1 is MNHNS and CDR2 SASEGT. Trimming removed 6 bases from V and 6 bases from J, with 9 bases in between. The CDR3 runs 12 residues. This chain's CDR3 is CASSGLTNEQFF. CDR3 nucleotides: TGTGCCAGCAGCGGACTCACCAATGAGCAGTTCTTC.

The chain uses TRBV29-1 and TRBJ2-1; 13 bases match TRBD2. Trimming took 6 bases from V and 10 from J; bases not matched to a gene: 9. CDR1 and CDR2 (germline): SQVTM, ANQGSEA. This CDR3 is built from 14 residues. Here the CDR3 DNA reads TGCAGCGTCGCTACGGGACTAGCGGGATCCGAGCAGTTCTTC. Translating gives CSVATGLAGSEQFF.

The V and J genes are TRBV7-9 and TRBJ1-3; no firm D call. Trimming removed 5 bases at V and 8 bases at J, with 7 bases between. Germline V CDR1 and CDR2: SEHNR, FQNEAQ (reference sequence). This CDR3 has 11 amino acids. CDR3 in amino acids: CASSPRDTIYF. The DNA of the CDR3 is TGTGCCAGCAGCCCTCGGGACACCATATATTTT.

The J gene is TRBJ1-1, the V gene TRBV18; D is possibly TRBD1 (5 bases). The CDR3 consists of 15 residues. Germline lookup yields CDR1 KGHSH and CDR2 LQKENI. Trimming took off 2 bases at V and 4 bases at J, with 14 bases between the two ends. CDR3 sequence: CASSPSQGRSTEAFF. The CDR3 DNA reads as TGTGCCAGCTCACCATCTCAGGGTAGGAGCACTGAAGCTTTCTTT.

The J gene is TRBJ2-7, the V gene TRBV12-5, with 8 bases fitting TRBD1. Germline values: CDR1 LGHNT, CDR2 FRNRAP. V shed 1 base and J 6 bases; nucleotides not matched to a gene: 5. The CDR3 runs to 14 residues. CDR3 sequence: CASGLDRGIVEQYF. The DNA of the CDR3 is TGTGCTAGTGGTTTGGACAGGGGGATAGTCGAGCAGTACTTC.

CDR3: CASTSPGGRGEETQYF. The CDR3 coding sequence is TGTGCCAGTACCTCGCCGGGAGGGAGAGGGGAGGAGACCCAGTACTTC. The chain recombines TRBV19 with TRBJ2-5, with 8 bases matching TRBD2. The CDR3 has 16 residues. The germline CDR1 and CDR2 sequences are LNHDA and SQIVND (reference sequence). With 7 bases clipped from V and 5 bases from J, the junction kept 15 bases outside the gene matches. The full variable domain, with the rest looked up from reference TRBV19 and TRBJ2-5, is DGGITQSPKYLFRKEGQNVTLSCEQNLNHDAMYWYRQDPGQGLRLIYYSQIVNDFQKGDIAEGYSVSREKKESFPLTVTSAQKNPTAFYLCASTSPGGRGEETQYFGPGTRLLVL.

The chain has TRBV30 and TRBJ2-5, with D maybe TRBD1 (6 bases). Per germline, CDR1 GTSNPN and CDR2 SVGIG (reference sequence). V dropped 3 bases and J dropped 4 bases, with 9 bases sitting between them. CDR3 length: 12 residues. The CDR3, as DNA: TGTGCCTGGAGCGCCAGGGGAGAGACCCAGTACTTC. Its protein product is CAWSARGETQYF.

This clone was counted a single time. In DNA, the CDR3 is TGTGCCAGCAGCGTAGCAGGGGATTCACCCCTCCACTTT. Amino acid sequence: CASSVAGDSPLHF. The chain joins TRBV9 to TRBJ1-6; the D gene is possibly TRBD1 (6 bases). Trimming removed 0 bases at V and 8 bases at J, with 6 bases between. Germline CDR1 reads SGDLS; CDR2 reads YYNGEE. The CDR3 has 13 residues.

V usage is TRBV7-6 and J usage is TRBJ2-3, with a weak D call TRBD1 (5 bases). The CDR3 runs 15 residues. Germline V gene lookup returns CDR1 SGHVS and CDR2 FNYEAQ. Trimming took 2 bases from V and 4 from J, leaving 13 bases between them. CDR3 sequence reads: CASSLLGAGADTQYF. The CDR3 DNA reads TGTGCCAGCAGCTTACTAGGGGCTGGGGCAGATACGCAGTATTTT.

The chain combines TRBV30 with TRBJ1-5; tentatively, D is TRBD1 (6 bases). V was cut by 2 bases and J by 6 bases, with 11 bases left in between. The germline V gene encodes CDR1 GTSNPN and CDR2 SVGIG (reference sequence). The CDR3 is made up of 13 amino acids. In DNA form, the CDR3 reads TGTGCCTGGAGTTTATTAGGGGGTCAGCCCCAGCATTTT. Its translation: CAWSLLGGQPQHF.

The chain is built from TRBV28 and TRBJ1-5; no definite D call. The CDR3 is 11 amino acids. V was pared by 5 bases and J by 11 bases, with 10 bases between. Germline V gives CDR1 MDHEN, CDR2 SYDVKM. The CDR3 DNA sequence: TGTGCCAGCAGTACGTTCCGTGCCCAGCATTTT. Its protein product is CASSTFRAQHF.

This clone was seen more than once but under ten times. The gene calls are TRBV11-2 and TRBJ1-2; a possible D gene is TRBD1 (5 bases). CDR3 length: 15 residues. Germline loops: CDR1 SGHAT, CDR2 FQNNGV. Trimming took off 3 bases at V and 6 bases at J, with 17 bases between the two ends. The DNA for the CDR3 is TGTGCCAGCAGCTTGGACGGGACTGCCCAACATGGCTACACCTTC. Encoded protein: CASSLDGTAQHGYTF.

The chain is built from TRBV18 and TRBJ1-2; 8 positions match TRBD1. Germline V gene data show CDR1 as KGHSH and CDR2 as LQKENI. The V and J ends lost 2 bases and 4 bases, in that order; junction bases with no gene match: 9. This CDR3 is 16 amino acids long. CDR3 amino acids: CASSPVPGQGVYGYTF. CDR3 nucleotides: TGTGCCAGCTCACCAGTGCCCGGACAGGGCGTCTATGGCTACACCTTC.

This sequence joins TRBV7-5 and TRBJ1-2. TRBV7-5 is annotated as a pseudogene. The CDR3 sequence is 13 residues long. CDR3 sequence reads: CVRSLAPGDGYTF. The CDR3 DNA follows: TGTGTCAGAAGCTTAGCGCCTGGAGATGGCTACACCTTC.

This clone rates as medium-sized. The V gene is TRBV7-2, the J gene TRBJ1-2; D gene uncertain. CDR3 length equals 11 residues. Germline V CDR1 and CDR2: SGHTA, FQGNSA. The V end lost 2 bases, the J end lost 8 bases, and 6 bases lay between the germline ends. The CDR3 loop is CASSLREGYTF. CDR3 in DNA: TGTGCCAGCAGCTTACGAGAAGGCTACACCTTC.

This clone was detected once. The chain combines TRBV18 with TRBJ2-2; D perhaps matches TRBD1 (7 bases). V was pared by 6 bases and J by 3 bases, with 17 bases between. Germline V gives CDR1 KGHSH, CDR2 LQKENI. The CDR3 length is 16 residues. CDR3 amino acids: CASSTAGQTHTGELFF. Here the CDR3 DNA reads TGTGCCAGCTCTACCGCGGGACAGACACACACCGGGGAGCTGTTTTTT.

V gene TRBV10-3 combines with J gene TRBJ2-5, with TRBD2 matching 8 bases. Matching the DNA end better, TRBJ2-7 makes the J call doubtful. There are 15 residues in the CDR3. Per germline, CDR1 ENHRY and CDR2 SYGVKD. The CDR3 reads CAISDRLASSYEQYF. DNA of the CDR3: TGTGCCATCAGCGATAGACTAGCGAGCTCCTACGAGCAGTACTTC.

The CDR3 sequence: CASSTRTSGIPKNIQYF. The CDR3, as DNA: TGTGCCAGTAGTACCCGGACTAGCGGGATCCCCAAAAACATTCAGTACTTC. This sequence joins TRBV19 and TRBJ2-4, with 12 positions matching TRBD2. The trim removed 4 bases at V and 2 bases at J, leaving 6 bases unmatched. Germline CDR1 and CDR2: LNHDA and SQIVND (reference sequence). The CDR3 totals 17 residues.

This rearrangement joins TRBV19 to TRBJ2-1; no clear D. The CDR3 is 13 residues long. Germline V lookup: CDR1 LNHDA, CDR2 SQIVND (reference sequence). V shed 5 bases and J shed 8 bases, with 13 bases lying between them. The CDR3 loop reads CASSAALRDEQFF. In DNA, the CDR3 is TGTGCCAGTAGTGCCGCCTTGCGCGATGAGCAGTTCTTC. The complete variable domain, with remaining parts taken from reference TRBV19 and TRBJ2-1, reads DGGITQSPKYLFRKEGQNVTLSCEQNLNHDAMYWYRQDPGQGLRLIYYSQIVNDFQKGDIAEGYSVSREKKESFPLTVTSAQKNPTAFYLCASSAALRDEQFFGPGTRLTVL.

To note about this clone: The same CDR3 also results from other DNA sequences found in this sample. The chain carries TRBV9 and TRBJ1-2; tentatively, D is TRBD1 (6 bases). Germline V lookup: CDR1 SGDLS, CDR2 YYNGEE. The CDR3 spans 13 residues. Trimming removed 0 bases at V and 4 bases at J, with 7 bases between. The CDR3 loop reads CASSVGTAYGYTF. DNA for the CDR3: TGTGCCAGCAGCGTAGGGACAGCCTATGGCTACACCTTC.

J is TRBJ1-5 and V is TRBV28; a possible D gene is TRBD1 (5 bases). The CDR3 totals 13 residues. CDR1 and CDR2 from the germline V gene are MDHEN and SYDVKM. V was clipped by 5 bases and J by 6 bases, with 11 bases between them. This CDR3 reads CASSLLGVQPQHF. As DNA, the CDR3 is TGTGCCAGCAGTCTACTAGGGGTTCAGCCCCAGCATTTT.

The chain uses TRBV5-1 and TRBJ2-1; 8 bases are shared with TRBD2. Trimming removed 3 bases from V and 9 bases from J; junction bases left unmatched: 8. Germline V lookup: CDR1 SGHRS, CDR2 YFSETQ. CDR3 length: 14 residues. The CDR3 DNA sequence: TGCGCCAGCAGCTCCGGACTAGCTCTAGGTGAGCAGTTCTTC. Its translation is CASSSGLALGEQFF.

This clone was observed a handful of times. The gene calls are TRBV2 and TRBJ2-3, with 7 bases aligning to TRBD2. Germline loops: CDR1 SNHLY, CDR2 FYNNEI. This CDR3 spans 14 amino acids. V shed 5 bases and J 2 bases; nucleotides not matched to a gene: 4. In DNA form, the CDR3 reads TGTGCCAGCAGTTGGGGGGACTACACAGATACGCAGTATTTT. Amino acid sequence: CASSWGDYTDTQYF.

The chain uses TRBV7-6 and TRBJ2-5; a possible D gene is TRBD1 (6 bases). With 2 bases removed from V and 3 bases from J, the gap between germline ends came to 13 bases. Germline V CDR1 and CDR2: SGHVS, FNYEAQ. This CDR3 comprises 15 residues. The CDR3 loop is CASSLKRPGEETQYF. The CDR3, as DNA: TGTGCCAGCAGCTTAAAAAGGCCAGGGGAAGAGACCCAGTACTTC.